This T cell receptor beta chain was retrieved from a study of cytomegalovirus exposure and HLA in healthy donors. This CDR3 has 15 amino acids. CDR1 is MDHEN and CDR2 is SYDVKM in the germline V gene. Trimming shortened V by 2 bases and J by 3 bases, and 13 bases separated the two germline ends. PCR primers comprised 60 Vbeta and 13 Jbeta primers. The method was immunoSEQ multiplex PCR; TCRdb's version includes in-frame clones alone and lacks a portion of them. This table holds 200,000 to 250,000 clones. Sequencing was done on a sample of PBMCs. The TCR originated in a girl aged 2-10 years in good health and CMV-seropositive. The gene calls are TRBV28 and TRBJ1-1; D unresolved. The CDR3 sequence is CASSLILGWDTEAFF. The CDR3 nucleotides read TGTGCCAGCAGTTTAATTCTAGGCTGGGACACTGAAGCTTTCTTT.